This is a list of T cell receptor beta chains from one sample in a study of cytomegalovirus exposure and HLA in healthy donors. Using immunoSEQ multiplex PCR, the repertoire was profiled, and TCRdb retains in-frame clones only, with some absent. The sample includes roughly 120,000 clones, approximately 86% of them seen just once. The sequencing sample was made of PBMCs. These receptors all come from a man aged 18 to 29 in good health and CMV-seropositive. Each CDR3 is given with its conserved first and last residue. The order of the fields is J gene, V gene, clone size, D gene, CDR3 protein, CDR3 DNA. A D gene is named only where the DNA matches it firmly. The size field is filled for only some rows; it gives once, few, many or a size class.

TRBJ1-2,TRBV11-1,-,TRBD1,CASSYAGTGNYGYTF,TGTGCCAGCAGCTACGCCGGGACAGGGAACTATGGCTACACCTTC
TRBJ2-7,TRBV27,-,TRBD2,CASSSRGGWEQYF,TGTGCCAGCAGTTCTCGCGGGGGGTGGGAGCAGTACTTC
TRBJ1-6,TRBV7-2,-,-,CASSFGTLNSPLHF,TGTGCCAGCAGCTTTGGGACACTTAATTCACCCCTCCACTTT
TRBJ2-7,TRBV11-3,once,TRBD1,CASGSDRVRLAETYEQYF,TGTGCCAGCGGGTCGGACAGGGTTCGTCTGGCAGAGACCTACGAGCAGTACTTC
TRBJ1-1,TRBV6-6,-,-,CASSYSGANTEAFF,TGTGCCAGCAGTTACTCGGGCGCGAACACTGAAGCTTTCTTT
TRBJ1-5,TRBV19,-,-,CASSAREGNQPQHF,TGTGCCAGTAGTGCCAGGGAGGGCAATCAGCCCCAGCATTTT
TRBJ1-4,TRBV27,-,-,CASSLTAGTTNEKLFF,TGTGCCAGCAGTTTAACCGCAGGGACAACTAATGAAAAACTGTTTTTT
TRBJ2-1,TRBV7-9,-,-,CASSLGGALNSEQFF,TGTGCCAGCAGCTTAGGGGGAGCCTTGAACAGTGAGCAGTTCTTC
TRBJ2-3,TRBV7-8,-,TRBD2,CASSIVGGGGEDTQYF,TGTGCCAGCAGCATTGTAGGCGGCGGGGGTGAAGATACGCAGTATTTT
TRBJ2-7,TRBV7-2,-,TRBD1,CASSLVYRGSEQYF,TGTGCCAGCAGCTTAGTTTACAGGGGATCCGAGCAGTACTTC
TRBJ1-6,TRBV27,-,TRBD1,CASRQGQDYSPLHF,TGTGCCAGCAGACAGGGACAGGACTATTCACCCCTCCACTTT
TRBJ1-5,TRBV6-5,few,-,CASAGLGSNQPQHF,TGTGCCTCAGCGGGGCTTGGGAGCAATCAGCCCCAGCATTTT
TRBJ1-1,TRBV2,once,-,CASSVARETEAFF,TGTGCCAGCAGTGTAGCGAGGGAAACTGAAGCTTTCTTT
TRBJ2-7,TRBV7-9,-,TRBD2,CASSSTSGSQPYEQYF,TGTGCCAGCAGCTCGACTAGCGGATCCCAACCCTACGAGCAGTACTTC
TRBJ2-1,TRBV6-1,-,TRBD1,CASSTGGGYNEQFF,TGTGCCAGCAGCACAGGGGGCGGCTACAATGAGCAGTTCTTC
TRBJ2-4,TRBV10-3,-,TRBD2,CAISESQPGLGGDIQYF,TGTGCCATCAGTGAATCCCAACCGGGACTAGGAGGGGACATTCAGTACTTC
TRBJ1-5,TRBV19,-,TRBD1,CASSILGQGAVQPQHF,TGTGCCAGTAGTATTTTGGGACAGGGGGCGGTGCAGCCCCAGCATTTT
TRBJ2-1,TRBV5-4,-,-,CASSLAASNEQFF,TGTGCCAGCAGCTTAGCCGCCTCCAATGAGCAGTTCTTC
TRBJ1-2,TRBV4-1,-,TRBD1,CASSQDQGVYGYTF,TGCGCCAGCAGCCAAGATCAGGGGGTTTATGGCTACACCTTC
TRBJ2-3,TRBV7-2,-,TRBD1,CASRPDRVTDTQYF,TGTGCCAGCAGGCCCGACAGGGTTACAGATACGCAGTATTTT
TRBJ2-6,TRBV6-1,once,-,CASSAQAPPGANVLTF,TGTGCCAGCAGTGCTCAGGCCCCCCCTGGGGCCAACGTCCTGACTTTC
TRBJ1-2,TRBV12-5,-,TRBD1,CASGPDRGSNYGYTF,TGTGCTAGTGGACCAGACAGGGGGTCTAACTATGGCTACACCTTC
TRBJ1-5,TRBV27,-,TRBD1,CAGSNRGSQPQHF,TGTGCCGGCAGTAACAGGGGTTCTCAGCCCCAGCATTTT
TRBJ2-2,TRBV11-3,-,-,CASSPSRAGPGTGELFF,TGTGCCAGCAGCCCCAGCCGCGCAGGGCCGGGCACCGGGGAGCTGTTTTTT
TRBJ2-7,TRBV5-5,-,TRBD1,CASSISGTGVYEQYF,TGTGCCAGCAGCATATCCGGGACAGGAGTCTACGAGCAGTACTTC
TRBJ2-3,TRBV13,-,-,CASSLRGRHTDTQYF,TGTGCCAGCAGCTTACGGGGGAGACACACAGATACGCAGTATTTT
TRBJ2-7,TRBV29-1,-,-,CSVVSGGGYEQYF,TGCAGCGTTGTTAGTGGGGGCGGCTACGAGCAGTACTTC
TRBJ1-1,TRBV6-6,-,-,CASREDSEAFF,TGTGCCAGCAGAGAGGACAGTGAAGCTTTCTTT
TRBJ2-3,TRBV5-5,-,-,CASSTGQFTDTQYF,TGTGCCAGCAGCACCGGACAGTTCACAGATACGCAGTATTTT
TRBJ2-2,TRBV5-5,-,TRBD1,CASSLEGQGVSNTGELFF,TGTGCCAGCAGCTTGGAAGGACAGGGGGTGTCGAACACCGGGGAGCTGTTTTTT
TRBJ2-7,TRBV29-1,-,TRBD2,CSVEITSGGSSYEQYF,TGCAGCGTTGAAATCACTAGCGGGGGAAGTTCCTACGAGCAGTACTTC
TRBJ1-6,TRBV6-6,-,TRBD1,CASSPTGQNNSPLHF,TGTGCCAGCAGTCCGACGGGACAGAATAATTCACCCCTCCACTTT
TRBJ1-5,TRBV19,-,TRBD1,CASSTYLWTGVNQPQHF,TGTGCCAGTAGTACCTATCTTTGGACAGGGGTAAATCAGCCCCAGCATTTT
TRBJ2-7,TRBV29-1,-,-,CSVEGGGYEQYF,TGCAGCGTTGAAGGAGGGGGCTACGAGCAGTACTTC
TRBJ2-7,TRBV6-1,-,-,CASSERGDRSGGYYEQYF,TGTGCCAGCAGTGAAAGGGGGGACCGATCCGGGGGGTACTACGAGCAGTACTTC
TRBJ2-1,TRBV7-6,once,-,CASSPFSSGNEQFF,TGTGCCAGCAGCCCCTTTTCCAGCGGCAATGAGCAGTTCTTC